The 22 T cell receptor beta chains below were found in one sample sequenced in a study of T cell changes during pregnancy in multiple sclerosis. The protocol was immunoSEQ multiplex PCR, while the TCRdb copy is restricted to in-frame clones and leaves out a portion. The repertoire holds some 70,000 clones, with around 90% as singletons. The specimen was CD8+ T cells from peripheral blood mononuclear cells, collected before pregnancy. The receptors derive from a female donor with multiple sclerosis, enrolled in a pregnancy study.

The chain employs TRBV13 and TRBJ2-3, with TRBD1 matching 10 bases. V gave up 5 bases and J gave up 3 bases; unmatched junction bases: 5. From germline, CDR1 is PRHDT and CDR2 FYEKMQ (reference sequence). The CDR3 has 15 amino acids. The CDR3 nucleotides read TGTGCCAGCAGCGGATCGGGACAGGGGACAGATACGCAGTATTTT. This encodes CASSGSGQGTDTQYF.

The rearrangement joins TRBV7-3 to TRBJ1-2, with D possibly matching TRBD1 (6 bases). Germline CDR1 reads SGHTA; CDR2 reads FQGTGA. There are 16 residues in the CDR3. Trimming took off 6 bases at V and 7 bases at J, with 24 bases between the two ends. The chain's CDR3 is CASSELDSSGVIGYTF. The CDR3 DNA reads TGTGCCAGCAGTGAACTCGACAGCTCAGGGGTAATTGGCTACACCTTC.

Remarks on this clone: A read error may account for a junction end that differs from germline. V usage is TRBV7-7 and J usage is TRBJ1-2, with 8 bases lining up with TRBD1. Germline V gene lookup returns CDR1 SSHAT and CDR2 FNYEAQ (reference sequence). The CDR3 is made up of 16 amino acids. The CDR3: CASSPPRGRVSYGYTF. CDR3 in DNA: TGTGCTAGCAGCCCACCCAGGGGGCGCGTGAGTTATGGCTACACCTTC. Together with reference TRBV7-7 and TRBJ1-2, the CDR3 gives the full variable domain: GAGVSQSPRYKVTKRGQDVTLRCDPISSHATLYWYQQALGQGPEFLTYFNYEAQPDKSGLPSDRFSAERPEGSISTLTIQRTEQRDSAMYRCASSPPRGRVSYGYTFGSGTRLTVV.

This chain links TRBV30 with TRBJ1-2; 7 nucleotides line up with TRBD1. Trimming took 7 bases from V and 2 from J; bases not matched to a gene: 7. Germline V gene data show CDR1 as GTSNPN and CDR2 as SVGIG (reference sequence). The length of the CDR3 is 13 residues. CDR3 DNA: TGTGCCTCGACCCTGACAGGGAACTATGGCTACACCTTC. It encodes CASTLTGNYGYTF.

This chain connects TRBV14 to TRBJ2-7, with D uncertain. The CDR3 has 15 residues. V shed 1 base and J shed 2 bases, with 12 bases lying between them. Per germline, CDR1 SGHDN and CDR2 FVKESK. For the CDR3, the DNA is TGTGCCAGCAGCCAAGTCGGTGGTGATCCCTACGAGCAGTACTTC. It codes for CASSQVGGDPYEQYF. The variable domain in full, completed from reference TRBV14 and TRBJ2-7, reads EAGVTQFPSHSVIEKGQTVTLRCDPISGHDNLYWYRRVMGKEIKFLLHFVKESKQDESGMPNNRFLAERTGGTYSTLKVQPAELEDSGVYFCASSQVGGDPYEQYFGPGTRLTVT.

This sequence joins TRBV7-8 and TRBJ1-1, with D hard to call. The CDR3 runs to 14 residues. Germline CDR1 SGHVS, CDR2 FQNEAQ. V was clipped by 5 bases and J by 3 bases, with 13 bases between them. The CDR3 spells CASSRRSADTEAFF. The DNA for the CDR3 is TGTGCCAGCAGCCGTCGGAGTGCGGACACTGAAGCTTTCTTT.

J is TRBJ1-2 and V is TRBV6-1, with 8 bases that match TRBD1. The CDR3 loop spans 14 amino acids. From germline, CDR1 is MNHNS and CDR2 SASEGT. Unmatched junction bases numbered 2, after V lost 1 base and J lost 4 bases. The CDR3 sequence: CASSEGTGSYGYTF. CDR3 sequence (DNA): TGTGCCAGCAGTGAAGGGACAGGGAGCTATGGCTACACCTTC.

Details on this clone: Other DNA sequences from this sample encode an identical CDR3 as well. The chain recombines TRBV7-9 with TRBJ2-7, with D hard to call. CDR3 length: 12 amino acids. The germline V and J ends were trimmed by 5 bases and 2 bases, with 7 bases remaining between them. The germline V gene encodes CDR1 SEHNR and CDR2 FQNEAQ (reference sequence). CDR3 sequence: CASSLGTYEQYF. The CDR3 bases are TGTGCCAGCAGCCTCGGTACCTACGAGCAGTACTTC.

The chain couples TRBV9 to TRBJ1-1; a weak D match, TRBD1 (6 bases). Trimming took off 4 bases at V and 0 bases at J, with 7 bases between the two ends. The length of the CDR3 is 13 residues. Germline loops: CDR1 SGDLS, CDR2 YYNGEE. CDR3 nucleotides: TGTGCCAGCAGCCACAGGGTGAACACTGAAGCTTTCTTT. Translation: CASSHRVNTEAFF.

The chain recombines TRBV13 with TRBJ2-5; D gene ambiguous. The CDR3 sequence is 15 residues long. Trimming shortened V by 1 base and J by 5 bases, and 14 bases separated the two germline ends. Per the germline V gene, CDR1 is PRHDT and CDR2 is FYEKMQ (reference sequence). CDR3 coding DNA: TGTGCCAGCAGCTTAGCCACAGCAGAGCTCGAGACCCAGTACTTC. Translated: CASSLATAELETQYF.

The chain joins TRBV6-4 to TRBJ2-1; TRBD2 matches 8 bases. Germline V CDR1 and CDR2: MRHNA, SNTAGT. The V and J ends lost 2 bases and 4 bases, in that order; junction bases with no gene match: 4. CDR3 length: 15 residues. The CDR3 is CASSDDGGGYNEQFF. CDR3 bases: TGTGCCAGCAGTGACGACGGGGGGGGATACAATGAGCAGTTCTTC.

This clone was picked up one time. The chain combines TRBV11-2 with TRBJ2-5, with D perhaps TRBD1 (6 bases). From germline, CDR1 is SGHAT and CDR2 FQNNGV. Trimming removed 5 bases at V and 4 bases at J, with 8 bases between. The CDR3 extends over 12 amino acids. The DNA of the CDR3 is TGTGCCAGCAGCACCAGGGGAGAGACCCAGTACTTC. Protein: CASSTRGETQYF.

This chain uses TRBV9 with TRBJ1-2; 7 bases agree with TRBD1. Per the germline V gene, CDR1 is SGDLS and CDR2 is YYNGEE. This CDR3 has 14 amino acids. J gave up 8 bases and V 0 bases, and 7 bases lay outside the gene matches. CDR3: CASSVGGGAYGYTF. DNA for the CDR3: TGTGCCAGCAGCGTAGGAGGGGGCGCATACGGCTACACCTTC.

The chain employs TRBV11-1 and TRBJ2-7, with a weak D call TRBD2 (5 bases). Germline V gene sequence: CDR1 SGHAT, CDR2 FQDESV (reference sequence). The CDR3 covers 13 residues. The germline V and J ends were trimmed by 3 bases and 0 bases, with 6 bases remaining between them. The CDR3 is CASSLDFSYEQYF. CDR3 DNA sequence: TGTGCCAGCAGCTTGGACTTCTCCTACGAGCAGTACTTC. The complete variable domain, with remaining parts taken from reference TRBV11-1 and TRBJ2-7, reads EAEVAQSPRYKITEKSQAVAFWCDPISGHATLYWYRQILGQGPELLVQFQDESVVDDSQLPKDRFSAERLKGVDSTLKIQPAELGDSAMYLCASSLDFSYEQYFGPGTRLTVT.

The rearrangement uses TRBV27 and TRBJ1-1, with 7 nucleotides matching TRBD1. V was clipped by 5 bases and J by 7 bases; unmatched bases: 7. Germline V lookup: CDR1 MNHEY, CDR2 SMNVEV (reference sequence). This CDR3 has 13 amino acids. CDR3 in amino acids: CASSPTGKGEAFF. The CDR3 nucleotides are TGTGCCAGCAGTCCGACAGGGAAGGGTGAAGCTTTCTTT.

This chain connects TRBV2 to TRBJ2-7; 8 nucleotides agree with TRBD2. The CDR3 spans 13 residues. Germline CDR1 and CDR2: SNHLY and FYNNEI. J lost 6 bases, V lost 7 bases, and 8 bases had no gene match. The CDR3 DNA reads as TGTGCCAGCATTGAGGGACTAGTCGGCGAGCAGTACTTC. It translates to CASIEGLVGEQYF.

The chain is built from TRBV9 and TRBJ2-1; D possibly corresponds to TRBD1 (5 bases). In germline, CDR1 is SGDLS, CDR2 YYNGEE. There are 15 residues in the CDR3. V lost 4 bases and J 0 bases, leaving 11 bases between the germline ends. Written as DNA, the CDR3 is TGTGCCAGCAGCCCCCGCCAGGGCTCCTACAATGAGCAGTTCTTC. Residues: CASSPRQGSYNEQFF.

J is TRBJ2-2 and V is TRBV5-6; no definite D call. Germline CDR1 and CDR2: SGHDT and YYEEEE. CDR3 length equals 15 residues. V was shortened by 0 bases and J by 0 bases, with 6 bases between the two germline ends. CDR3 residues: CASSLAAANTGELFF. DNA of the CDR3: TGTGCCAGCAGCTTGGCGGCGGCGAACACCGGGGAGCTGTTTTTT.

This chain joins TRBV2 and TRBJ2-7; D is perhaps TRBD2 (5 bases). Germline loops: CDR1 SNHLY, CDR2 FYNNEI. The V end lost 6 bases, the J end lost 13 bases, and 22 bases lay between the germline ends. This CDR3 has 13 residues. The CDR3 sequence is CASRLGSRETPYF. Written as DNA, the CDR3 is TGTGCCAGCAGGCTAGGGAGTAGGGAAACCCCCTACTTC.

The chain combines TRBV29-1 with TRBJ2-3; 11 bases line up with TRBD2. The germline V gene encodes CDR1 SQVTM and CDR2 ANQGSEA. The junction had 5 bases not matched to a gene; V was cut back by 6 bases and J by 3 bases. This CDR3 is built from 14 residues. DNA of the CDR3: TGCAGCGTCTCTAGCGGGGGGAGAACAGATACGCAGTATTTT. Translation gives CSVSSGGRTDTQYF.

This chain uses TRBV18 with TRBJ1-2, with D possibly matching TRBD1 (5 bases). Germline V gene data show CDR1 as KGHSH and CDR2 as LQKENI. The V and J ends lost 1 base and 0 bases respectively, with 9 bases between them. CDR3 size: 15 residues. CDR3 residues: CASSPHLRANYGYTF. The DNA of the CDR3 is TGTGCCAGCTCACCACATCTCAGGGCTAACTATGGCTACACCTTC.

The chain has TRBV7-9 and TRBJ1-6; D not resolved. There are 14 residues in the CDR3. CDR1 is SEHNR, CDR2 FQNEAQ, per germline (reference sequence). V was cut by 2 bases and J by 8 bases, with 10 bases left in between. The CDR3 here is CASSLPREDSPLHF. The CDR3 DNA reads TGTGCCAGCAGCTTACCTAGAGAGGATTCACCCCTCCACTTT.